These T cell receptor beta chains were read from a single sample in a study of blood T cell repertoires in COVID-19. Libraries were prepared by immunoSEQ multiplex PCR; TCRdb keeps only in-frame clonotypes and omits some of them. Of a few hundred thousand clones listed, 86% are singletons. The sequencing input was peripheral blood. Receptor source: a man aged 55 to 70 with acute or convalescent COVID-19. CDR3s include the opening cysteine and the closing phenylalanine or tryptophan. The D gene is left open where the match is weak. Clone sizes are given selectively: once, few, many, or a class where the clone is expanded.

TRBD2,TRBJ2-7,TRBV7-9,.,TGTGCCAGCAGCAGGCGGGAGAGCCACTACGAGCAGTACTTC,CASSRRESHYEQYF
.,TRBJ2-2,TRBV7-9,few,TGTGCCAGCAGCTTATCCGCAGGGTCCGGGGAGCTGTTTTTT,CASSLSAGSGELFF
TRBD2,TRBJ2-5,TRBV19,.,TGTGCCAGTAGTGCCGCCGGGACTAGCGGGAGTATCGAGACCCAGTACTTC,CASSAAGTSGSIETQYF
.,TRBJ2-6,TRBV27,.,TGTGCCAGCAGTTTATATCCCCCTTCTGGGGCCAACGTCCTGACTTTC,CASSLYPPSGANVLTF
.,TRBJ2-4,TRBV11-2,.,TGTGCCAGCGGTCGGGGAGGCATTCAGTACTTC,CASGRGGIQYF
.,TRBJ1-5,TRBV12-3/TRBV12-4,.,TGTGCCAGCAGTTTCAGTCAAAATCAGCCCCAGCATTTT,CASSFSQNQPQHF
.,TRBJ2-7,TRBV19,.,TGTGCCAGTAGCCCTAACTCCTACGAGCAGTACTTC,CASSPNSYEQYF
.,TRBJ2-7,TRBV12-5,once,TGTGCTAGTGTCTCGCCGACCCGGGGGTACGAGCAGTACTTC,CASVSPTRGYEQYF
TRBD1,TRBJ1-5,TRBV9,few,TGTGCCAGCAGCGTGACAGGGGGAAATCAGCCCCAGCATTTT,CASSVTGGNQPQHF
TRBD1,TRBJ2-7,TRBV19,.,TGTGCCAGTAGTGTGACAGGGCCCGGCTCCTACGAGCAGTACTTC,CASSVTGPGSYEQYF
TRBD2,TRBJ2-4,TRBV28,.,TGTGCCAGCAGTTCACTAGCGGCAGGCGTAATCATTCAGTACTTC,CASSSLAAGVIIQYF
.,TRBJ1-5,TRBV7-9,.,TGTGCCAGCAGCCCACTCGCTGGCGGGAATCAGCCCCAGCATTTT,CASSPLAGGNQPQHF
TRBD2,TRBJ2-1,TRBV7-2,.,TGTGCCAGCAGCTCGGGGACTAGCGGGAGGGCCCTCAACAATGAGCAGTTCTTC,CASSSGTSGRALNNEQFF
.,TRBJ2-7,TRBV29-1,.,TGCAGCGTTGATTCAGGGGACAACGAGCAGTACTTC,CSVDSGDNEQYF
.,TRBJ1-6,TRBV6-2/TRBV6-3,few,TGTGCCAGCAGTTCTAGCTGGGATTCACCCCTCCACTTT,CASSSSWDSPLHF
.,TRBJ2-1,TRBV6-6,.,TGTGCCAGCAGTCACGCTAGGAGTGAGCAGTTCTTC,CASSHARSEQFF
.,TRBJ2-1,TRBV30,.,TGTGCCTGGAGTGTACGAGGTTGGCAGGGTAATGAGCAGTTCTTC,CAWSVRGWQGNEQFF
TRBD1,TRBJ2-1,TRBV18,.,TGTGCCAGCTCACTGTCCTGGACAGGGGGCGGGAGCTCCTACAATGAGCAGTTCTTC,CASSLSWTGGGSSYNEQFF
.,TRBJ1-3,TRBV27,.,TGTGCCAGCCCGTCCCAGGGAGGGAACACCATATATTTT,CASPSQGGNTIYF
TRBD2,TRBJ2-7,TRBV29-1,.,TGCAGCGTTGAGGGAGCGGGAGGGAGGGAGCAGTACTTC,CSVEGAGGREQYF
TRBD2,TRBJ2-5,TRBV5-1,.,TGCGCCAGCAGTCTAGCGGGAGGGCCGGAGGAGACCCAGTACTTC,CASSLAGGPEETQYF
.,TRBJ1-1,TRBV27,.,TGTGCCAGCCGCAGAAACACTGAAGCTTTCTTT,CASRRNTEAFF
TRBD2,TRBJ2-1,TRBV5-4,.,TGTGCCAGCAGCAGCAGGAAAGGGGGACTAGCGGGAGGCTGGGATGAGCAGTTCTTC,CASSSRKGGLAGGWDEQFF
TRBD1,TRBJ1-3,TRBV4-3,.,TGCGCCAGCAGCCCCGGGACAGGGAGGCGAGGAAACACCATATATTTT,CASSPGTGRRGNTIYF
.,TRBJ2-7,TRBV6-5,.,TGTGCCAGCAGTTACTCGATAGGGGGCTCCTACGAGCAGTACTTC,CASSYSIGGSYEQYF
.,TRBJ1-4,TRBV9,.,TGTGCCAGCAGCGTAGGAGGGCGGAGAAATGAAAAACTGTTTTTT,CASSVGGRRNEKLFF
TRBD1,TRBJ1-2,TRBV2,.,TGTGCCAGCAGGGGCAGGGGGGACTATGGCTACACCTTC,CASRGRGDYGYTF
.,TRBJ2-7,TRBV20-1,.,TGCAGTGCTATCGCAGGGGACGAGCAGTACTTC,CSAIAGDEQYF
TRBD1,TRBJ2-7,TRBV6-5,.,TGTGCCAGCAGGAACCGGGACAGGGAAGGCGAGCAGTACTTC,CASRNRDREGEQYF
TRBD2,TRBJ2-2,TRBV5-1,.,TGCGCCAGCAGCCCTAGCGGGAGAGGATCCGGGGAGCTGTTTTTT,CASSPSGRGSGELFF
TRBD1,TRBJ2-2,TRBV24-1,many,TGTGCCACCAGTGACATCGGACAGGGGCCGAACACCGGGGAGCTGTTTTTT,CATSDIGQGPNTGELFF
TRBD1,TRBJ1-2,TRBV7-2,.,TGTGCCAGCAGCCCCGGGACAGGGCCCTATGGCTACACCTTC,CASSPGTGPYGYTF
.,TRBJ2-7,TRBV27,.,TGTGCCAGCAGTCCAGACCGTGGGCCCACCTACGAGCAGTACTTC,CASSPDRGPTYEQYF
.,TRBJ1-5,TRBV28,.,TGTGCCAGCAGTTTACTTGTTTCGTTCAGCAATCAGCCCCAGCATTTT,CASSLLVSFSNQPQHF
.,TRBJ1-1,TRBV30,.,TGTGCCCGGAGGCGGCAGGGGTACACTGAAGCTTTCTTT,CARRRQGYTEAFF
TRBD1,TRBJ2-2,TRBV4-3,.,TGCGCCAGCAGCCCCTCCACTCCGGGACAGGCGAACACCGGGGAGCTGTTTTTT,CASSPSTPGQANTGELFF
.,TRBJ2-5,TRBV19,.,TGTGCCAGTAGTATTTCCGGGATGGCAGAGACCCAGTACTTC,CASSISGMAETQYF
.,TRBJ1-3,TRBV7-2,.,TGTGCCAGCAGCTCAAATAGTGGGGGGGTCTCTGGAAACACCATATATTTT,CASSSNSGGVSGNTIYF
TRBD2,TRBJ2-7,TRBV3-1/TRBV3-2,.,TGTGCCAGCAGCCAATATAGCGGGAGTATCTACGAGCAGTACTTC,CASSQYSGSIYEQYF
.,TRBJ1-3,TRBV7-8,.,TGTGCCAGCAGCTCCCTATTGGGGGGGGCAGGTGGAAACACCATATATTTT,CASSSLLGGAGGNTIYF
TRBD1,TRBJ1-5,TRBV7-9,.,TGTGCCAGCAGCTTAGAAGGGGGCGGCAATCAGCCCCAGCATTTT,CASSLEGGGNQPQHF
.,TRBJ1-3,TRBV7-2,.,TGTGCCAGCAGCCGGGAGTGGGAGTCCTACTCTGGAAACACCATATATTTT,CASSREWESYSGNTIYF
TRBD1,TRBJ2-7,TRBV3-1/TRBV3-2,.,TGTGCCAGCAGCCAAGATTTTACAGGGGGAAAAGAGCAGTACTTC,CASSQDFTGGKEQYF
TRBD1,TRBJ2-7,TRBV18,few,TGTGCCAGCTCACCCCCGACAGGGGCTCAAAGGCAGTACTTC,CASSPPTGAQRQYF
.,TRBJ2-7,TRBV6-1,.,TGTGCCAGCAGTGAAGGGTCCAGGGGAGGGTACGAGCAGTACTTC,CASSEGSRGGYEQYF
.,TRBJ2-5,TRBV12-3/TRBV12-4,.,TGTGCCAGCAGTTTCGTAAACCAAGAGACCCAGTACTTC,CASSFVNQETQYF
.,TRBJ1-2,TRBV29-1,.,TGCAGCGCCGCGGGGGGAGGCTATGGCTACACCTTC,CSAAGGGYGYTF
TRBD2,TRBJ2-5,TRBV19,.,TGTGCCAGTAGGGGTAGCGGGAAAGAGACCCAGTACTTC,CASRGSGKETQYF
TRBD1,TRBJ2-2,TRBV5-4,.,TGTGCCAGCAGCTTCAGACAGGGGAACACCGGGGAGCTGTTTTTT,CASSFRQGNTGELFF
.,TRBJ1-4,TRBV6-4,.,TGTGCCAGCAGTGACTCTGCAGGGCCGAGTGAAAAACTGTTTTTT,CASSDSAGPSEKLFF
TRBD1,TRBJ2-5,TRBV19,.,TGTGCCAGTAAGGGAACAGGGGTGGAGACCCAGTACTTC,CASKGTGVETQYF
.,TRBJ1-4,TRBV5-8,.,TGTGCCAGCAGCCGTATGGGGGGAATGGGTGAAAAACTGTTTTTT,CASSRMGGMGEKLFF